There are a few counts of the clone carrying this T cell receptor (beta chain). TCRdb re-analysed the reads in MiXCR, keeping a single row per CDR3 protein. The table records nearly 550,000 distinct CDR3 sequences, about 17% of them present only once. This record belongs to a study of T cell repertoires in cytomegalovirus infection. The length of the CDR3 is 17 residues. Germline-derived CDR1 and CDR2 are ENHRY and SYGVKD. The V end was cut by 8 bases, the J end by 0 bases, with 23 bases between. The receptor was isolated from a human donor in good health (CMV status not recorded). Some clones in this sample may be carry-over from other donors' samples. The sample was CD8+ T cells from PBMCs. V is TRBV10-3 and J is TRBJ2-7, with unresolved D. The CDR3 region is CAILKPGHRPDSYEQYF. The CDR3 DNA reads TGTGCCATCTTAAAACCCGGTCATCGGCCAGACTCCTACGAGCAGTACTTC.